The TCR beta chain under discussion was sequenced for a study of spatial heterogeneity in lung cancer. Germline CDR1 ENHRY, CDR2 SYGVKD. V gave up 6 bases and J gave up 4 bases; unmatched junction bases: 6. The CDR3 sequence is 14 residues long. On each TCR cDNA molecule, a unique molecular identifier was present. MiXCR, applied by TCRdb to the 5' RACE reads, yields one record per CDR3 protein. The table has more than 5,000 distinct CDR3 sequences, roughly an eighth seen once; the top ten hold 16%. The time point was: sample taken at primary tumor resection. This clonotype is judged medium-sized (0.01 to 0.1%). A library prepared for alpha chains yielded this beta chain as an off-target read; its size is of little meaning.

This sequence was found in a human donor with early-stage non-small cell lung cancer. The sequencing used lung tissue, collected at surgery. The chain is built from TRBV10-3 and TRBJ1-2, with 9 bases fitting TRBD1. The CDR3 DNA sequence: TGTGCCATCAGGGAGGACAGGGGAGGCTATGGCTACACCTTC. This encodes CAIREDRGGYGYTF.